What follows are 10 T cell receptor beta chains derived from one specimen sequenced in a study of T cell responses to AZD1222 COVID-19 vaccine. Profiled with immunoSEQ multiplex PCR; TCRdb holds only in-frame clones, not every one. The sample comprises approximately 160,000 clones, 88% of which are singletons, and roughly 2% rests with the top ten. The sequencing here drew on peripheral blood, taken on day 0 of AZD1222 vaccination. Receptors originate from an adult in good health.

The chain has TRBV27 and TRBJ2-7; tentatively, D is TRBD2 (5 bases). The CDR3 runs to 14 residues. V shed 6 bases and J shed 4 bases, with 16 bases lying between them. Germline V lookup: CDR1 MNHEY, CDR2 SMNVEV (reference sequence). CDR3 nucleotide sequence: TGTGCCAGCAGCCTAACTAGTTGGGCTTACGAGCAGTACTTC. It codes for CASSLTSWAYEQYF.

The count of this clone is one. The chain recombines TRBV28 with TRBJ2-2; 8 bases are shared with TRBD1. The V gene end was trimmed by 5 bases and the J gene end by 4 bases; junction bases not matched to a gene: 3. Germline V lookup: CDR1 MDHEN, CDR2 SYDVKM. The CDR3 has 14 amino acids. CDR3: CASSVTGGTGELFF. The CDR3 DNA sequence: TGTGCCAGCAGTGTAACAGGGGGCACCGGGGAGCTGTTTTTT. The variable domain in full, with the rest retrieved from reference TRBV28 and TRBJ2-2, is DVKVTQSSRYLVKRTGEKVFLECVQDMDHENMFWYRQDPGLGLRLIYFSYDVKMKEKGDIPEGYSVSREKKERFSLILESASTNQTSMYLCASSVTGGTGELFFGEGSRLTVL.

V usage is TRBV11-2 and J usage is TRBJ1-5, with D unclear. Per germline, CDR1 SGHAT and CDR2 FQNNGV. V lost 1 base and J 9 bases, leaving 10 bases between the germline ends. The CDR3 sequence is 13 residues long. The CDR3 loop is CASSLVNGGPQHF. As DNA, the CDR3 is TGTGCCAGCAGCTTAGTAAATGGAGGGCCCCAGCATTTT.

The chain carries TRBV7-8 and TRBJ1-2; D is ambiguous. CDR3 length: 15 amino acids. V lost 1 base and J 2 bases, leaving 11 bases between the germline ends. The germline V gene has CDR1 SGHVS and CDR2 FQNEAQ. This chain's CDR3 is CASSLESRPNYGYTF. The CDR3, as DNA: TGTGCCAGCAGCTTAGAATCTAGGCCCAACTATGGCTACACCTTC.

The chain joins TRBV5-8 to TRBJ1-5; a possible D gene is TRBD1 (6 bases). Germline CDR1 is SGHTS and CDR2 is YDEGEE. The V gene lost 1 base and the J gene lost 11 bases, with 19 bases spanning the gap. The CDR3 totals 15 residues. CDR3 DNA sequence: TGTGCCAGCAGCTTGTTTGGGACAAACTCATGGTCCCAGCATTTT. Encoded protein: CASSLFGTNSWSQHF.

This clone was seen more than once but under ten times. This sequence joins TRBV7-8 and TRBJ1-2, with D possibly TRBD1 on 6 matching bases. Trimming shortened V by 0 bases and J by 4 bases, and 12 bases separated the two germline ends. The CDR3 is 15 amino acids. Germline CDR1 reads SGHVS; CDR2 reads FQNEAQ. As DNA, the CDR3 is TGTGCCAGCAGCTTAGCGCGGTGGGGGGCCTATGGCTACACCTTC. Amino acid sequence: CASSLARWGAYGYTF.

The V call is TRBV9, the J call TRBJ2-1, with D perhaps matching TRBD1 (5 bases). Germline loops: CDR1 SGDLS, CDR2 YYNGEE. Trimming took 0 bases from V and 4 from J, leaving 14 bases between them. The CDR3 covers 16 residues. CDR3 residues: CASSVALGVRYNEQFF. The CDR3 nucleotides read TGTGCCAGCAGCGTAGCTCTAGGGGTTCGTTACAATGAGCAGTTCTTC.

The V call is TRBV7-2, the J call TRBJ2-2; TRBD2 matches 8 bases. Germline lookup yields CDR1 SGHTA and CDR2 FQGNSA. The CDR3 is 15 amino acids. J was trimmed by 4 bases and V by 5 bases; bases with no gene match: 6. CDR3 sequence reads: CASSRTSPGTGELFF. Written as DNA, the CDR3 is TGTGCCAGCAGCCGGACTAGCCCGGGCACCGGGGAGCTGTTTTTT.

The rearrangement joins TRBV27 to TRBJ1-6, with D hard to call. Germline assignment: CDR1 MNHEY and CDR2 SMNVEV (reference sequence). V lost 4 bases and J lost 7, with 11 bases in between. This CDR3 region has 14 residues. The CDR3 region has the DNA TGTGCCAGCAGTTACGGAAGACGGAATTCACCCCTCCACTTT. Amino acid sequence: CASSYGRRNSPLHF.

A single count supports this clone. The chain carries TRBV6-2 or TRBV6-3 and TRBJ1-5, with a possible D match to TRBD1 (6 bases). Germline V CDR1 and CDR2: MNHEY, SVGEGT. This CDR3 has 16 residues. Trimming took 1 base from V and 2 from J, leaving 12 bases between them. In DNA, the CDR3 is TGTGCCAGCAGTTACTGGGGGGGCCTGGGCAATCAGCCCCAGCATTTT. This sequence encodes CASSYWGGLGNQPQHF.